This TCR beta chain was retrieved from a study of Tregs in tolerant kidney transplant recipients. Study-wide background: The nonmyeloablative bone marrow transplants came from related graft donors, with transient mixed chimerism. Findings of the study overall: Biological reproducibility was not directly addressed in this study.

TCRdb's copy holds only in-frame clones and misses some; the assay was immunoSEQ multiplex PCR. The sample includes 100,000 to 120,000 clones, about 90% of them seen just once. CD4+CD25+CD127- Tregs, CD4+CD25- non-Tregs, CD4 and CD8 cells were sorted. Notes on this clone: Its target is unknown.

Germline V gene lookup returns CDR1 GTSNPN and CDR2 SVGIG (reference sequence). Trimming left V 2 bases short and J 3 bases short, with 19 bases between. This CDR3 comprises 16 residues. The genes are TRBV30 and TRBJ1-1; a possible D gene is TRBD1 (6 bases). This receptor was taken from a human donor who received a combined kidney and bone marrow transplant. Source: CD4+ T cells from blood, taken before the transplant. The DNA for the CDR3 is TGTGCCTGGAGTTGGGAAACAGGGTTGGAGGACACTGAAGCTTTCTTT. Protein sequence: CAWSWETGLEDTEAFF.